This T cell receptor (beta chain) was documented in a study of blood T cell repertoires in COVID-19. Overall study: Donors in the United States, Italy and Spain gave samples during acute or convalescent COVID-19. The cDNA or gDNA used as material had been derived from T cells, B-cell-depleted T cells, or PBMCs.

This clone appeared once. Per the original data handling: Researchers report that nucleated cell counts were estimated from reference gene primer amplification. Some clones are missing from TCRdb's copy, which holds only in-frame ones; the method was immunoSEQ multiplex PCR. D and trimming were read from the DNA, whereas the V and J calls and clone size are those reported in that table. The sample comprises 310,000 or so clones, 89% of which are singletons, and roughly 6.7% rests with the top ten. There are 13 residues in the CDR3. The V end lost 4 bases, the J end lost 6 bases, and 16 bases lay between the germline ends. From germline, CDR1 is SQVTM and CDR2 ANQGSEA.

Sequencing was performed on peripheral blood. The sequence derives from a young man who had recovered from COVID-19. The chain has TRBV29-1 and TRBJ2-7, with TRBD1 as a possible D gene (5 bases). For the CDR3, the DNA is TGCAGCGTTGGGACACCCAGGCTGGTCGAGCAGTACTTC. Translating it yields CSVGTPRLVEQYF.